This T cell receptor beta chain was captured by sequencing in a study of blood T cell repertoires in COVID-19. About the research overall: The origin of the acute and convalescent COVID-19 samples was the United States, Italy and Spain. From T cells, B-cell-depleted T cells, or PBMCs came the material, which was cDNA or gDNA.

The CDR3 has 16 residues. The germline gives CDR1 LGHNA, CDR2 YSLEER. V was pared by 4 bases and J by 0 bases, with 13 bases between. Under the authors' procedure: Amplified reference gene primers provided the basis for estimating nucleated cell counts. The protocol was immunoSEQ multiplex PCR, while the TCRdb copy is restricted to in-frame clones and leaves out a portion. From that table come the V and J calls and clone size; the DNA was used to work out D and trimming. The table lists 65,000 to 90,000 clones, roughly 86% of them singletons. This chain connects TRBV4-3 to TRBJ2-1; perhaps TRBD2 as D (6 bases). The sample consisted of peripheral blood. This TCR was sampled from a man between 50 and 59 years old with active COVID-19. CDR3 protein: CASSLSLGSSYNEQFF. The CDR3 DNA follows: TGCGCCAGCAGCCTATCCCTCGGGAGCTCCTACAATGAGCAGTTCTTC.